Each of the 14 T cell receptor beta chains below was sequenced from the same sample in a study of OX40 agonist ivuxolimab in advanced cancers. Profiling relied on immunoSEQ multiplex PCR, and the TCRdb table lists in-frame clones only, not all of them. The sample comprises about 64,000 clones, about 88% of which are singletons, and 0.67% rests with the top ten. Here the sequenced sample was CD4+ or CD8+ T cells sorted from blood, taken in a trial of the OX40 agonist ivuxolimab. Receptor source: an adult with an advanced solid tumor such as melanoma, head and neck, liver or kidney cancer.

V usage is TRBV5-5 and J usage is TRBJ1-5; 7 bases agree with TRBD1. The junction had 5 bases not matched to a gene; V was cut back by 5 bases and J by 3 bases. Germline V gene data show CDR1 as SGHKS and CDR2 as YYEKEE (reference sequence). The CDR3 covers 14 residues. This chain's CDR3 is CASSRGQPNQPQHF. CDR3 in DNA: TGTGCCAGCAGTCGGGGACAGCCCAATCAGCCCCAGCATTTT.

The table lists this clone with a few counts. The chain uses TRBV27 and TRBJ2-2; D possibly matches TRBD1 or TRBD2 (5 bases each). The CDR3 is made up of 14 amino acids. Germline V gene data show CDR1 as MNHEY and CDR2 as SMNVEV (reference sequence). The germline V and J ends were trimmed by 7 bases and 4 bases, with 13 bases remaining between them. The DNA for the CDR3 is TGTGCCAGCAAACGACAGCGGCTCACCGGGGAGCTGTTTTTT. It specifies CASKRQRLTGELFF.

The chain is built from TRBV6-1 and TRBJ1-4; perhaps TRBD1 as D (5 bases). The germline CDR1 and CDR2 sequences are MNHNS and SASEGT. V dropped 6 bases and J dropped 3 bases, with 8 bases sitting between them. The CDR3 is 13 amino acids. The CDR3 coding sequence is TGTGCCAGCAGGATGGGACCTAATGAAAAACTGTTTTTT. Its translation is CASRMGPNEKLFF.

Written as DNA, the CDR3 is TGTGCCAGCAGTGAACGTCAGGGGCTCGAGCAGTACTTC. Its protein product is CASSERQGLEQYF. The chain recombines TRBV2 with TRBJ2-7; a possible D gene is TRBD1 (6 bases). Trimming took 2 bases from V and 6 from J, leaving 11 bases between them. Germline CDR1 is SNHLY and CDR2 is FYNNEI. This CDR3 contains 13 residues.

The DNA for the CDR3 is TGTGCCAGCAGTTTTTGGAAAGGGGAGCTGTTTTTT. It yields the protein CASSFWKGELFF. The chain links TRBV28 to TRBJ2-2; D is undetermined. This CDR3 is 12 amino acids long. Germline V gene sequence: CDR1 MDHEN, CDR2 SYDVKM. The ends were cut back, 3 bases at V and 8 bases at J, with 7 bases in the middle.

The gene calls are TRBV7-9 and TRBJ1-1; TRBD1 agrees at 11 bases. Trimming at V came to 5 bases and at J to 7 bases, leaving 6 bases not matched to a gene. CDR1 and CDR2 (germline): SEHNR, FQNEAQ (reference sequence). The CDR3 has 14 residues. In nucleotides, the CDR3 is TGTGCCAGCAGCCTTGGGGACAGGGGGAATGAAGCTTTCTTT. This codes for CASSLGDRGNEAFF.

The chain recombines TRBV29-1 with TRBJ1-1, with D perhaps matching TRBD1 (5 bases). CDR3 size: 13 residues. Trimming removed 7 bases at V and 4 bases at J, with 16 bases between. Germline V gene data show CDR1 as SQVTM and CDR2 as ANQGSEA. CDR3 sequence: CSAGAGQVTEAFF. The DNA for the CDR3 is TGCAGCGCTGGGGCCGGTCAGGTCACTGAAGCTTTCTTT.

This clone was picked up one time. The chain uses TRBV5-4 and TRBJ2-7; possibly TRBD1 or TRBD2 for D (5 bases each). The V gene's germline CDR1 is SGHNT and CDR2 YYREEE (reference sequence). The V gene lost 4 bases and the J gene lost 9 bases, with 23 bases spanning the gap. The CDR3 length is 15 residues. CDR3 DNA: TGTGCCAGCAGCCCCGGGGACCTTCACAACAAGGTGCAGTACTTC. It yields the protein CASSPGDLHNKVQYF. The variable domain in full, with the rest retrieved from reference TRBV5-4 and TRBJ2-7, is ETGVTQSPTHLIKTRGQQVTLRCSSQSGHNTVSWYQQALGQGPQFIFQYYREEENGRGNFPPRFSGLQFPNYSSELNVNALELDDSALYLCASSPGDLHNKVQYFGPGTRLTVT.

This chain links TRBV15 with TRBJ2-1; 9 bases line up with TRBD2. This CDR3 region has 18 residues. The V and J ends lost 0 bases and 8 bases, in that order; junction bases with no gene match: 14. The germline gives CDR1 LNHNV, CDR2 YYDKDF (reference sequence). CDR3 loop: CATSRDLLKVAGVYEQFF. The CDR3 DNA follows: TGTGCCACCAGCAGAGACCTCTTAAAGGTAGCGGGAGTTTATGAGCAGTTCTTC.

The rearrangement links TRBV7-8 to TRBJ2-7; TRBD1 matches at 8 bases. From germline, CDR1 is SGHVS and CDR2 FQNEAQ. With V trimmed by 5 bases and J by 3 bases, 6 bases remained unmatched. The CDR3 covers 14 residues. CDR3 nucleotide sequence: TGTGCCAGCAGCATGGACAGGGCTCTCTACGAGCAGTACTTC. It is translated as CASSMDRALYEQYF.

V and J are TRBV28 and TRBJ2-5; 7 positions match TRBD2. Germline lookup yields CDR1 MDHEN and CDR2 SYDVKM. The length of the CDR3 is 13 residues. V was clipped by 3 bases and J by 5 bases; unmatched bases: 3. CDR3 residues: CASSFGGGETQYF. In DNA, the CDR3 is TGTGCCAGCAGTTTCGGGGGAGGGGAGACCCAGTACTTC.

The chain links TRBV14 to TRBJ2-7; D possibly corresponds to TRBD2 (5 bases). The CDR3 totals 14 residues. CDR1 is SGHDN, CDR2 FVKESK, per germline. The ends were cut back, 0 bases at V and 5 bases at J, with 11 bases in the middle. The CDR3 reads CASSQDRPGDEQYF. In DNA, the CDR3 is TGTGCCAGCAGCCAAGATCGACCCGGGGACGAGCAGTACTTC.

The chain uses TRBV7-8 and TRBJ2-1; the D call may be TRBD1 or TRBD2 (5 bases each). Germline V gene data show CDR1 as SGHVS and CDR2 as FQNEAQ. The CDR3 runs to 19 residues. The V and J ends lost 1 base and 0 bases respectively, with 19 bases between them. CDR3 amino acids: CASSLGRGVVSSSYNEQFF. The CDR3, as DNA: TGTGCCAGCAGCTTAGGAAGAGGGGTGGTGTCTAGCTCCTACAATGAGCAGTTCTTC.

This clone has a single count. The V and J genes are TRBV6-1 and TRBJ1-1; the D is unclear. The CDR3 runs to 14 residues. The germline V gene encodes CDR1 MNHNS and CDR2 SASEGT. Between the trimmed V and J ends, which lost 3 bases and 2 bases, there was a span of 10 bases. The CDR3 DNA is TGTGCCAGCAGTGACGCGGTTGAAAACACTGAAGCTTTCTTT. Its translation: CASSDAVENTEAFF.